The 18 T cell receptor beta chains listed next were all sequenced from one sample in a study of shared clonotypes between healthy human individuals. Libraries were prepared by immunoSEQ multiplex PCR; TCRdb keeps only in-frame clonotypes and omits some of them. This sample has over a million clones, with roughly 96% found just once. Sequenced: naive CD4+ T cells sorted from blood. The subset was: CD45RA+ positively selected. These TCRs come from a man between 25 and 39 years old in good health.

V usage is TRBV6-5 and J usage is TRBJ2-7; 9 nucleotides match TRBD2. V lost 6 bases and J lost 10; bases outside the gene matches: 13. Germline loops: CDR1 MNHEY, CDR2 SVGAGI. The CDR3 covers 14 residues. As DNA, the CDR3 is TGTGCCAGCAGCCTCTTGGGCGGGAGGGCGTATCAGTACTTC. Translation: CASSLLGGRAYQYF.

This chain uses TRBV18 with TRBJ2-1; TRBD1 or TRBD2 may be the D gene (5 bases each). This CDR3 contains 14 residues. Trimming left V 3 bases short and J 10 bases short, with 16 bases between. In germline, CDR1 is KGHSH, CDR2 LQKENI. The CDR3 here is CASSPKTVWGEQFF. The CDR3, as DNA: TGTGCCAGCTCACCGAAGACTGTTTGGGGGGAGCAGTTCTTC.

This clone came up once. J is TRBJ2-3 and V is TRBV11-2, with 9 bases aligning to TRBD2. The CDR3 loop spans 13 amino acids. The germline V gene has CDR1 SGHAT and CDR2 FQNNGV. J was trimmed by 2 bases and V by 9 bases; bases with no gene match: 3. The DNA of the CDR3 is TGTGCCAGTCTAGCGGGGAACACAGATACGCAGTATTTT. Its translation is CASLAGNTDTQYF. Filled out from reference TRBV11-2 and TRBJ2-3, the complete variable domain reads EAGVAQSPRYKIIEKRQSVAFWCNPISGHATLYWYQQILGQGPKLLIQFQNNGVVDDSQLPKDRFSAERLKGVDSTLKIQPAKLEDSAVYLCASLAGNTDTQYFGPGTRLTVL.

The rearrangement links TRBV7-6 to TRBJ2-7; 12 positions agree with TRBD1. With 4 bases clipped from V and 5 bases from J, the junction kept 3 bases outside the gene matches. This CDR3 comprises 14 residues. Germline V gene sequence: CDR1 SGHVS, CDR2 FNYEAQ. The CDR3 protein is CASSWGQGANEQYF. The CDR3 DNA reads TGTGCCAGCAGCTGGGGACAGGGGGCGAACGAGCAGTACTTC.

This rearrangement joins TRBV4-1 to TRBJ2-3; the D gene could be TRBD1 or TRBD2 (6 bases each). Germline values: CDR1 MGHRA, CDR2 YSYEKL. V lost 5 bases and J lost 2, with 11 bases in between. The length of the CDR3 is 14 residues. Here the CDR3 DNA reads TGCGCCAGCAGCTCCTGGGGGGCCACAGATACGCAGTATTTT. This sequence encodes CASSSWGATDTQYF.

The chain recombines TRBV6-4 with TRBJ2-1; D is perhaps TRBD1 or TRBD2 (5 bases each). Between the trimmed V and J ends, which lost 6 bases and 8 bases, there was a span of 20 bases. Germline loops: CDR1 MRHNA, CDR2 SNTAGT. The CDR3 length is 15 residues. CDR3 protein: CASSYGTAPAYEQFF. CDR3 DNA: TGTGCCAGCAGCTACGGGACCGCACCTGCGTATGAGCAGTTCTTC.

V is TRBV5-4 and J is TRBJ2-3, with D possibly being TRBD2 (5 bases). V dropped 6 bases and J dropped 7 bases, with 18 bases sitting between them. CDR3 length equals 14 residues. The germline V gene encodes CDR1 SGHNT and CDR2 YYREEE (reference sequence). The CDR3 sequence: CASTPAGIRHTQYF. The CDR3 DNA is TGTGCCAGCACCCCGGCCGGGATTCGGCATACGCAGTATTTT.

The chain joins TRBV2 to TRBJ2-1, with TRBD2 matching over 7 bases. CDR1 and CDR2 from the germline V gene are SNHLY and FYNNEI. This CDR3 has 15 amino acids. Trimming at V came to 2 bases and at J to 10 bases, leaving 11 bases not matched to a gene. For the CDR3, the DNA is TGTGCCAGCAGTGAACGCTGGCGGGGGACTGGAGAGCAGTTCTTC. This encodes CASSERWRGTGEQFF.

The V and J genes are TRBV4-2 and TRBJ1-1, with 7 bases matching TRBD1. Germline V gene data show CDR1 as LGHNA and CDR2 as YNFKEQ. The CDR3 has 15 residues. The V gene end was trimmed by 1 base and the J gene end by 1 base; junction bases not matched to a gene: 3. CDR3: CASSQVDRTNTEAFF. The CDR3 coding sequence is TGTGCCAGCAGCCAAGTGGACAGGACGAACACTGAAGCTTTCTTT.

This clone was seen only once. J is TRBJ1-4 and V is TRBV5-4; D is possibly TRBD1 (5 bases). The V gene lost 4 bases and the J gene lost 0 bases, with 13 bases spanning the gap. From germline, CDR1 is SGHNT and CDR2 YYREEE (reference sequence). CDR3 length: 16 residues. The CDR3: CASSPMGGATNEKLFF. The CDR3 nucleotides read TGTGCCAGCAGCCCAATGGGGGGGGCAACTAATGAAAAACTGTTTTTT.

The CDR3 sequence: CASSLAESSDQETQYF. The DNA for the CDR3 is TGTGCCAGCAGCTTAGCGGAGTCCTCAGACCAAGAGACCCAGTACTTC. V is TRBV7-9 and J is TRBJ2-5; D not resolved. Trimming left V 0 bases short and J 0 bases short, with 11 bases between. Germline V gives CDR1 SEHNR, CDR2 FQNEAQ (reference sequence). There are 16 residues in the CDR3.

V gene TRBV5-1 combines with J gene TRBJ2-1, with unresolved D. This CDR3 contains 17 residues. Germline V lookup: CDR1 SGHRS, CDR2 YFSETQ. V was clipped by 0 bases and J by 0 bases, with 13 bases between them. The CDR3 loop is CASSLAPKGSSYNEQFF. For the CDR3, the DNA is TGCGCCAGCAGCTTGGCCCCGAAAGGGTCCTCCTACAATGAGCAGTTCTTC.

As regards this clone: Mismatch with germline at one junction end may stem from a read error. The chain is built from TRBV5-1 and TRBJ1-1; unclear D gene. The CDR3 extends over 11 amino acids. Per the germline V gene, CDR1 is SGHRS and CDR2 is YFSETQ. The CDR3 reads CASSLGELSIF. Written as DNA, the CDR3 is TGCGCCAGCAGCTTGGGGGAGTTGTCTATCTTT. Drawing the rest from reference TRBV5-1 and TRBJ1-1, the complete variable domain is KAGVTQTPRYLIKTRGQQVTLSCSPISGHRSVSWYQQTPGQGLQFLFEYFSETQRNKGNFPGRFSGRQFSNSRSEMNVSTLELGDSALYLCASSLGELSIFGQGTRLTVV.

The chain links TRBV5-1 to TRBJ2-3; TRBD2 agrees at 8 bases. The CDR3 loop spans 15 amino acids. The junction had 10 bases not matched to a gene; V was cut back by 4 bases and J by 6 bases. Germline V gene lookup returns CDR1 SGHRS and CDR2 YFSETQ. Written as DNA, the CDR3 is TGCGCCAGCAGCACCACTAGCGGCAACCGTGATACGCAGTATTTT. This translates into CASSTTSGNRDTQYF.

The gene calls are TRBV30 and TRBJ2-1, with 7 bases lining up with TRBD2. The germline V gene encodes CDR1 GTSNPN and CDR2 SVGIG (reference sequence). V lost 0 bases, J lost 0 bases, and 17 bases stayed unmatched. CDR3 length: 20 amino acids. CDR3 region: CAWSVESRDYRSSSYNEQFF. DNA of the CDR3: TGTGCCTGGAGTGTAGAGTCTAGGGACTATCGATCGAGCTCCTACAATGAGCAGTTCTTC.

The V gene is TRBV28, the J gene TRBJ1-4; TRBD1 matches 8 bases. The CDR3 runs 14 residues. Germline V lookup: CDR1 MDHEN, CDR2 SYDVKM. With 5 bases clipped from V and 7 bases from J, the junction kept 6 bases outside the gene matches. The CDR3 bases are TGTGCCAGCAGTCAGACAGGGGATTTTGAAAAACTGTTTTTT. Protein: CASSQTGDFEKLFF.

This rearrangement joins TRBV5-1 to TRBJ2-5; 13 bases match TRBD2. Germline CDR1 SGHRS, CDR2 YFSETQ. The trim removed 5 bases at V and 5 bases at J, leaving 9 bases unmatched. CDR3 length: 16 amino acids. The CDR3 sequence is CASRTGTSGNGETQYF. CDR3 DNA sequence: TGCGCCAGCAGAACCGGGACTAGCGGGAATGGGGAGACCCAGTACTTC.

The J gene is TRBJ2-7, the V gene TRBV6-1; 7 nucleotides align to TRBD1. Germline values: CDR1 MNHNS, CDR2 SASEGT. V was clipped by 6 bases and J by 6 bases; unmatched bases: 5. This CDR3 comprises 12 residues. CDR3: CASSLDRAEQYF. Written as DNA, the CDR3 is TGTGCCAGCAGCCTCGACAGGGCCGAGCAGTACTTC.